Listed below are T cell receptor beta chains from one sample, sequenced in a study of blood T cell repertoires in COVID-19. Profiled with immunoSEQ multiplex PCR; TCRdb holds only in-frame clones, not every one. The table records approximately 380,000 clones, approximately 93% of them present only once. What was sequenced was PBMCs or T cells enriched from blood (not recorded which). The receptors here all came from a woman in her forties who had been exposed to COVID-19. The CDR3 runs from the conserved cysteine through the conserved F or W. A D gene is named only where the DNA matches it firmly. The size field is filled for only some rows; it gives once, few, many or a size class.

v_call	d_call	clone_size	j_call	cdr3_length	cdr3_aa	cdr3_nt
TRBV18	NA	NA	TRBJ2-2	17	CASSPSTGILNTGELFF	TGTGCCAGCTCGCCAAGCACAGGGATTCTGAACACCGGGGAGCTGTTTTTT
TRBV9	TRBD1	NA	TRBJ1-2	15	CASSVGGTGVNGYTF	TGTGCCAGCAGCGTAGGGGGGACAGGGGTTAATGGCTACACCTTC
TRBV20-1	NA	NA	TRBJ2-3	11	CSARLVSTQYF	TGCAGTGCTCGACTAGTCAGCACGCAGTATTTT
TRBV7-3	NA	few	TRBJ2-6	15	CASSPQGTGANVLTF	TGTGCCAGCAGCCCCCAGGGGACTGGGGCCAACGTCCTGACTTTC
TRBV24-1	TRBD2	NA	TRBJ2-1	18	CATSGLAGGASSYNEQFF	TGTGCCACCAGTGGGCTAGCGGGAGGTGCGAGCTCCTACAATGAGCAGTTCTTC
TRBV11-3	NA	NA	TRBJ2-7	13	CASSLDSDHEQYF	TGTGCCAGCAGCTTAGATAGCGACCACGAGCAGTACTTC
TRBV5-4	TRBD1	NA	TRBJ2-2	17	CASSPHSGQGAGGELFF	TGTGCCAGCAGCCCGCATTCCGGACAGGGGGCTGGCGGGGAGCTGTTTTTT
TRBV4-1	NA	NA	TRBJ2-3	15	CASSQIPGGFDTQYF	TGCGCCAGCAGCCAGATACCCGGGGGATTCGATACGCAGTATTTT
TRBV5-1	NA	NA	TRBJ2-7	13	CASSLAASYEQYF	TGCGCCAGCAGCTTGGCCGCGTCCTACGAGCAGTACTTC
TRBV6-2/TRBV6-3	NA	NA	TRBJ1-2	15	CASSYGGANNYGYTF	TGTGCCAGCAGTTATGGAGGGGCGAATAACTATGGCTACACCTTC
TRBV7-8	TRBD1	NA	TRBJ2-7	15	CASSTLRDRTYEQYF	TGTGCCAGCAGCACACTCAGGGACAGGACCTACGAGCAGTACTTC
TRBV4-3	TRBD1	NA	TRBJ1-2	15	CASSHADRGAGGYTF	TGCGCCAGCAGCCATGCAGACAGGGGGGCGGGTGGCTACACCTTC
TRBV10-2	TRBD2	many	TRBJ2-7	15	CASSVRTSGSYEQYF	TGCGCCAGCAGTGTCAGGACTAGCGGGTCCTACGAGCAGTACTTC
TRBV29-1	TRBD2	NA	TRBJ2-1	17	CSVTSGRRGASRNEQFF	TGCAGCGTTACTAGCGGGAGGCGGGGAGCATCCCGGAATGAGCAGTTCTTC
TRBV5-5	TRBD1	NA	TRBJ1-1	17	CASSLAVGTGAPAEAFF	TGTGCCAGCAGCTTGGCCGTCGGGACAGGGGCACCGGCTGAAGCTTTCTTT
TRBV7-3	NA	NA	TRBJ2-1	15	CASSLRRGADNEQFF	TGTGCCAGCAGCTTACGCCGGGGGGCAGACAATGAGCAGTTCTTC
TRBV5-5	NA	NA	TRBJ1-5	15	CASSLQGVVDQPQHF	TGTGCCAGCAGCTTGCAAGGGGTGGTCGATCAGCCCCAGCATTTT
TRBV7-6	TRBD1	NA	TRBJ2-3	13	CALGGTDTDTQYF	TGTGCCTTGGGTGGGACAGACACAGATACGCAGTATTTT
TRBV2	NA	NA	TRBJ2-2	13	CASRRGGTGELFF	TGTGCCAGCAGGCGGGGAGGCACCGGGGAGCTGTTTTTT
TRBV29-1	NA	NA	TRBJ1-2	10	CSAQDSGYTF	TGCAGCGCCCAGGACAGTGGCTACACCTTC
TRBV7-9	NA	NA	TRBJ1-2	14	CASSFGQRNYGYTF	TGTGCCAGCAGCTTCGGACAGAGGAACTATGGCTACACCTTC
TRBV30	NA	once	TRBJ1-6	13	CAWSGEGGSPLHF	TGTGCCTGGAGTGGGGAGGGTGGTTCACCCCTCCACTTT
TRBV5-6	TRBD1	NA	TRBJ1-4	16	CASSAQGFATNEKLFF	TGTGCCAGCAGCGCACAGGGGTTTGCAACTAATGAAAAACTGTTTTTT
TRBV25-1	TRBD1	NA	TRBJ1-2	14	CASQGQAGGYGYTF	TGTGCCAGCCAGGGACAGGCAGGGGGCTATGGCTACACCTTC
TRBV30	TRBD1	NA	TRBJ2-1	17	CAWSPGQGVVFMYEQFF	TGTGCCTGGAGTCCGGGACAGGGAGTAGTTTTCATGTATGAGCAGTTCTTC
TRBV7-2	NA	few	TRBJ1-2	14	CASSLAQQAMGYTF	TGTGCCAGCAGCTTAGCACAACAGGCAATGGGCTACACCTTC
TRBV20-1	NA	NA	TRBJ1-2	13	CSASPQGIDGYTF	TGCAGTGCTAGTCCTCAGGGGATAGACGGCTACACCTTC
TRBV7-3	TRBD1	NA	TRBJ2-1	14	CASSRHRGQNEQFF	TGTGCCAGCAGCCGGCACAGGGGCCAAAATGAGCAGTTCTTC
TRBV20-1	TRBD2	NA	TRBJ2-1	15	CSASSIAGSYNEQFF	TGCAGTGCTAGTTCGATAGCGGGCTCCTACAATGAGCAGTTCTTC
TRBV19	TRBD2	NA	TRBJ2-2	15	CASREAGYSTGELFF	TGTGCCAGTAGGGAAGCGGGGTACTCCACCGGGGAGCTGTTTTTT
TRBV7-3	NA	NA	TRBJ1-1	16	CASSLRATGMNTEAFF	TGTGCCAGCAGCTTAAGGGCGACCGGTATGAACACTGAAGCTTTCTTT
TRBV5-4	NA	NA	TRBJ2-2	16	CASSQIRGAGTGELFF	TGTGCCAGCAGCCAGATACGGGGGGCCGGCACCGGGGAGCTGTTTTTT
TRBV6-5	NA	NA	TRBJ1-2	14	CASSYSPGGYGYTF	TGTGCCAGCAGTTACTCGCCAGGTGGTTATGGCTACACCTTC
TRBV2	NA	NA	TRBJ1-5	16	CASRAIQGGRNQPQHF	TGTGCCAGCAGGGCGATACAGGGTGGGCGAAATCAGCCCCAGCATTTT
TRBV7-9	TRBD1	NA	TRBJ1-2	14	CASTLGGTGNGYTF	TGTGCCAGCACCCTCGGGGGGACAGGGAATGGCTACACCTTC
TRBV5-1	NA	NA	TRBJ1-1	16	CASSLGHGGMNTEAFF	TGCGCCAGCAGCTTGGGGCACGGGGGAATGAACACTGAAGCTTTCTTT
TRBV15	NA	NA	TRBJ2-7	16	CATSRRGGQGINEQYF	TGTGCCACCAGCAGACGGGGGGGACAGGGTATCAACGAGCAGTACTTC
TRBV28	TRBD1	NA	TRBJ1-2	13	CASRTGQGYGYTF	TGTGCCAGCAGGACGGGACAGGGTTATGGCTACACCTTC
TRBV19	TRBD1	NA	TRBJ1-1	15	CASSIGGTVNTEAFF	TGTGCCAGTAGTATAGGCGGGACAGTAAACACTGAAGCTTTCTTT
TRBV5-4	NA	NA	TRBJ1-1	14	CASSLESRSTEAFF	TGTGCCAGCAGCTTGGAGTCGCGGAGCACTGAAGCTTTCTTT
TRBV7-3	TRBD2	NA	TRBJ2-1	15	CASSIDGTIPHEQFF	TGTGCCAGCAGCATTGACGGGACTATCCCCCATGAGCAGTTCTTC
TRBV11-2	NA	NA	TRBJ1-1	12	CASSAGVRGGFF	TGTGCCAGCAGCGCCGGCGTGCGAGGCGGTTTCTTT
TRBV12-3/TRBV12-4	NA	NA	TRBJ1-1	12	CASISGNTEAFF	TGTGCCAGCATTTCGGGTAACACTGAAGCTTTCTTT
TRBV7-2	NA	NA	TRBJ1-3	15	CASSSEISSGNTIYF	TGTGCCAGCAGCTCAGAAATCAGCTCTGGAAACACCATATATTTT
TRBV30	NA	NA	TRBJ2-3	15	CAWSVADYSTDTQYF	TGTGCCTGGAGTGTTGCCGACTATAGCACAGATACGCAGTATTTT
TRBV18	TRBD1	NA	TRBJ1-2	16	CASSPGTGLAGYGYTF	TGTGCCAGCTCACCCGGGACAGGGCTAGCGGGCTATGGCTACACCTTC
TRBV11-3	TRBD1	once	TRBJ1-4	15	CASSPGTGRHEKLFF	TGTGCCAGCAGCCCCGGGACAGGGAGGCATGAAAAACTGTTTTTT
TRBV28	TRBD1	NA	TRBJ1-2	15	CASSEHRGLEDGYTF	TGTGCCAGCAGTGAACACAGGGGGCTAGAGGATGGCTACACCTTC
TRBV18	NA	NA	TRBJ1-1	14	CASSPTPRNTEAFF	TGTGCCAGCTCACCCACACCCCGGAACACTGAAGCTTTCTTT